This T cell receptor beta chain was recovered during a study of blood T cell repertoires in COVID-19. Original data processing: By means of reference gene primer amplification, nucleated cell counts were estimated. TCRdb keeps only in-frame clones here, not all; method: immunoSEQ multiplex PCR. Clone size and V and J calls were adopted from that table, with D and trimming inferred from the DNA. The sample has 80,000 to 100,000 clones, over 70% seen once. This CDR3 region has 16 residues. V was clipped by 1 base and J by 5 bases, with 18 bases between them. From germline, CDR1 is SGHTA and CDR2 FQGNSA.

Specimen: peripheral blood. The V and J genes are TRBV7-2 and TRBJ2-7; D unresolved. The sequence came from a human donor in a cohort sampled during active COVID-19. As DNA, the CDR3 is TGTGCCAGCAGCTTAGAGTGGAGCCCGCCGCCCCACGAGCAGTACTTC. This translates into CASSLEWSPPPHEQYF.